One sample yielded the 26 T cell receptor beta chains listed below, sequenced in a study of blood T cell repertoires in COVID-19 (dated by TCRdb to 2020 to 2021). Library creation used the immunoSEQ multiplex PCR assay. TCRdb holds this immuneACCESS table with in-frame rearrangements only. Some clones are missing; in checked studies, unresolved V genes explain under half, and the rest has no known cause. The sample table holds 150,000 or so clones, of which around 83% were seen once. In total, the top ten clones hold over 10% of the sample. Sequences were obtained from peripheral blood. The receptors shown here come from a woman aged 55-69 years with COVID-19, enrolled during active disease.

The chain carries TRBV6-5 and TRBJ1-2; a weak D match, TRBD1 (6 bases). Per the germline V gene, CDR1 is MNHEY and CDR2 is SVGAGI. The CDR3 covers 14 residues. The germline V and J ends were trimmed by 3 bases and 6 bases, with 14 bases remaining between them. The CDR3 coding sequence is TGTGCCAGCAGTTATCTACAGGGAATGGATGGCTACACCTTC. The encoded protein is CASSYLQGMDGYTF.

This clone is a singleton in its sample. This sequence joins TRBV6-1 and TRBJ1-4; 7 bases line up with TRBD1. The V segment lost 5 bases and the J segment 8 bases; nucleotides outside the gene matches: 11. Germline CDR1 and CDR2: MNHNS and SASEGT. This CDR3 comprises 15 residues. This CDR3 is CASSKPGQLREKLFF. In DNA, the CDR3 is TGTGCCAGCAGTAAACCGGGACAGTTAAGGGAAAAACTGTTTTTT.

About this clone itself: The junction and the germline gene differ at one end; a read error may be behind it. This chain uses TRBV7-7 with TRBJ2-3, with 10 bases aligning to TRBD1. The CDR3 is made up of 14 amino acids. Germline V gene lookup returns CDR1 SSHAT and CDR2 FNYEAQ (reference sequence). CDR3 in DNA: TGTGCTAGCAGCCCGGGACAGGGGTCAGATACGCAGTATTTT. It translates to CASSPGQGSDTQYF.

The rearrangement joins TRBV7-2 to TRBJ2-1, with D perhaps TRBD1 (5 bases). CDR1 SGHTA and CDR2 FQGNSA come from the germline V gene. The V end was cut by 1 base, the J end by 7 bases, with 5 bases between. The CDR3 has 12 residues. The CDR3 DNA sequence: TGTGCCAGCAGCTTAGAGGGGAATGAGCAGTTCTTC. Protein: CASSLEGNEQFF.

V usage is TRBV9 and J usage is TRBJ2-7; 14 nucleotides line up with TRBD2. V lost 4 bases to trimming and J lost 4 bases; unmatched junction nucleotides: 22. The CDR3 is made up of 21 amino acids. Germline CDR1 and CDR2: SGDLS and YYNGEE. CDR3 bases: TGTGCCAGCAGCCCCCGACAAAAACCGGGACTAGCGGGAGAAGTCTTTTACGAGCAGTACTTC. It is translated as CASSPRQKPGLAGEVFYEQYF.

This clone was counted a few times. This chain links TRBV30 with TRBJ1-1, with a possible D match to TRBD1 (5 bases). This CDR3 is built from 13 residues. Germline loops: CDR1 GTSNPN, CDR2 SVGIG (reference sequence). V lost 3 bases and J 2 bases, leaving 10 bases between the germline ends. CDR3 nucleotide sequence: TGTGCCTGGAGCCACGGGACTAACACTGAAGCTTTCTTT. Its protein product is CAWSHGTNTEAFF.

DNA of the CDR3: TGTGCCACCAGCAGACCCGACAGGAGCAATCAGCCCCAGCATTTT. Amino acids: CATSRPDRSNQPQHF. This chain uses TRBV15 with TRBJ1-5; a possible D gene is TRBD1 (6 bases). Germline V gives CDR1 LNHNV, CDR2 YYDKDF (reference sequence). This CDR3 region has 15 residues. V shed 2 bases and J shed 1 base, with 9 bases lying between them.

This sequence joins TRBV6-1 and TRBJ1-5, with D unresolved. The CDR3 covers 14 residues. Deletions cut 3 bases from V and 6 bases from J, with 12 bases between. The germline V gene encodes CDR1 MNHNS and CDR2 SASEGT. CDR3 in amino acids: CASSEGRRRQPQHF. The CDR3 bases are TGTGCCAGCAGTGAGGGCCGAAGGCGTCAGCCCCAGCATTTT.

The chain links TRBV6-2 or TRBV6-3 to TRBJ1-6; 8 bases line up with TRBD1. Germline CDR1 and CDR2: MNHEY and SVGEGT. Trimming at V came to 0 bases and at J to 9 bases, leaving 10 bases not matched to a gene. The CDR3 is made up of 17 amino acids. The CDR3: CASSYSQWTGRFSPLHF. In DNA form, the CDR3 reads TGTGCCAGCAGTTACTCGCAATGGACAGGGAGGTTTTCACCCCTCCACTTT.

In its sample, this clone was seen once. The chain combines TRBV5-1 with TRBJ1-4; D is perhaps TRBD1 (6 bases). The CDR3 runs to 12 residues. CDR1 and CDR2 (germline): SGHRS, YFSETQ. V lost 4 bases to trimming and J lost 13 bases, with 14 bases between them. The chain's CDR3 is CASSIKQGSLFF. The CDR3 DNA follows: TGCGCCAGCAGCATTAAACAGGGCTCACTGTTTTTT.

The genes are TRBV19 and TRBJ2-6; the D gene is possibly TRBD2 (5 bases). V shed 5 bases and J shed 0 bases, with 8 bases lying between them. The CDR3 has 15 amino acids. CDR1 is LNHDA and CDR2 is SQIVND in the germline V gene (reference sequence). CDR3 nucleotides: TGTGCCAGTAGTGCGCGGGTCTCTGGGGCCAACGTCCTGACTTTC. It is translated as CASSARVSGANVLTF.

This clone was found a few times. The V call is TRBV7-9, the J call TRBJ1-3; D might be TRBD1 (6 bases). Germline V CDR1 and CDR2: SEHNR, FQNEAQ (reference sequence). The CDR3 is 15 residues long. Trimming stripped 3 bases from V and 4 bases from J, with 13 bases between. The CDR3 region is CASSFMGAQGNTIYF. CDR3 coding DNA: TGTGCCAGCAGCTTCATGGGGGCGCAAGGAAACACCATATATTTT.

V and J are TRBV5-1 and TRBJ2-2; D might be TRBD2 (6 bases). Germline V lookup: CDR1 SGHRS, CDR2 YFSETQ. V lost 1 base and J lost 0, with 13 bases in between. This CDR3 region has 17 residues. CDR3 coding DNA: TGCGCCAGCAGCTTGCAAGGGACTGGACCGAACACCGGGGAGCTGTTTTTT. Its protein product is CASSLQGTGPNTGELFF.

This chain links TRBV2 with TRBJ1-5, with D uncertain. V was shortened by 8 bases and J by 6 bases, with 14 bases between the two germline ends. This CDR3 region has 13 residues. The germline gives CDR1 SNHLY, CDR2 FYNNEI. The DNA for the CDR3 is TGTGCCAGCTGGGAGGGATCAAGTCAGCCCCAGCATTTT. Protein: CASWEGSSQPQHF.

This clone has a single count. This chain links TRBV6-5 with TRBJ1-5; D uncertain. Germline CDR1 MNHEY, CDR2 SVGAGI. Trimming cost V 5 bases and J 5 bases, with 10 bases left between them. This CDR3 is 13 amino acids long. Here the CDR3 reads CASSNGPDQPQHF. The CDR3 nucleotides read TGTGCCAGCAGTAATGGCCCAGATCAGCCCCAGCATTTT.

This chain uses TRBV2 with TRBJ1-2; D might be TRBD1 (5 bases). The CDR3 is made up of 12 amino acids. V gave up 6 bases and J gave up 9 bases, with 14 bases separating them. CDR1 is SNHLY and CDR2 is FYNNEI in the germline V gene. The CDR3 DNA reads TGTGCCAGCAGCCGACAGTTAGCTAGCTACACCTTC. Protein: CASSRQLASYTF.

This chain joins TRBV5-1 and TRBJ2-2, with D uncertain. Trimming left V 4 bases short and J 6 bases short, with 10 bases between. Germline lookup yields CDR1 SGHRS and CDR2 YFSETQ. This CDR3 is 13 amino acids long. CDR3 DNA: TGCGCCAGCAGCGAGGATGTAGCCGGGGAGCTGTTTTTT. It yields the protein CASSEDVAGELFF.

The genes are TRBV4-1 and TRBJ1-4; TRBD1 matches 7 bases. The CDR3 runs to 16 residues. In germline, CDR1 is MGHRA, CDR2 YSYEKL. Trimming at V came to 7 bases and at J to 7 bases, leaving 15 bases not matched to a gene. CDR3 region: CASKEGASGLVEKLFF. CDR3 coding DNA: TGCGCCAGCAAGGAGGGGGCCTCGGGGCTGGTTGAAAAACTGTTTTTT.

The sample holds a few counts of this clone. The chain uses TRBV27 and TRBJ1-1, with TRBD1 matching over 8 bases. The CDR3 sequence is 14 residues long. With 8 bases clipped from V and 2 bases from J, the junction kept 7 bases outside the gene matches. Per germline, CDR1 MNHEY and CDR2 SMNVEV (reference sequence). CDR3 region: CASLGQAQNTEAFF. In DNA form, the CDR3 reads TGTGCCAGCTTGGGACAGGCCCAAAACACTGAAGCTTTCTTT.

This chain connects TRBV7-2 to TRBJ1-5; D perhaps matches TRBD1 (6 bases). Germline V gene sequence: CDR1 SGHTA, CDR2 FQGNSA. CDR3 length: 15 residues. V lost 1 base, J lost 11 bases, and 18 bases lay in between. CDR3 nucleotides: TGTGCCAGCAGCTTAGGAGGGGGATTCCCCGGGACCCAGCATTTT. Translated, it gives CASSLGGGFPGTQHF.

Sample share makes this clone large (0.1 to 1%). CDR3 region: CASSLLAGGPNWYF. The CDR3 nucleotides read TGCGCCAGCAGCTTGCTAGCGGGGGGGCCGAATTGGTACTTC. The rearrangement joins TRBV5-1 to TRBJ2-5; 12 bases are a match to TRBD2. The CDR3 extends over 14 amino acids. The V segment lost 1 base and the J segment 13 bases; nucleotides outside the gene matches: 8. Germline CDR1 is SGHRS and CDR2 is YFSETQ. The variable domain in full, completed from reference TRBV5-1 and TRBJ2-5, reads KAGVTQTPRYLIKTRGQQVTLSCSPISGHRSVSWYQQTPGQGLQFLFEYFSETQRNKGNFPGRFSGRQFSNSRSEMNVSTLELGDSALYLCASSLLAGGPNWYFGPGTRLLVL.

V usage is TRBV7-3 and J usage is TRBJ2-7; no reliable D call. The CDR3 is 12 residues long. Trimming removed 2 bases at V and 2 bases at J, with 4 bases between. The V gene's germline CDR1 is SGHTA and CDR2 FQGTGA. The CDR3 reads CASSLDTYEQYF. The CDR3 DNA is TGTGCCAGCAGCTTAGACACCTACGAGCAGTACTTC.

V usage is TRBV5-1 and J usage is TRBJ1-2, with 8 bases lining up with TRBD1. Germline V gives CDR1 SGHRS, CDR2 YFSETQ. The CDR3 is 14 amino acids. Trimming at V came to 4 bases and at J to 4 bases, leaving 6 bases not matched to a gene. DNA for the CDR3: TGCGCCAGCAGCGGTACAGGGGGAGTCTATGGCTACACCTTC. Protein: CASSGTGGVYGYTF. Full variable domain (remainder filled in from reference TRBV5-1 and TRBJ1-2): KAGVTQTPRYLIKTRGQQVTLSCSPISGHRSVSWYQQTPGQGLQFLFEYFSETQRNKGNFPGRFSGRQFSNSRSEMNVSTLELGDSALYLCASSGTGGVYGYTFGSGTRLTVV.

V is TRBV3-1 (or the pseudogene TRBV3-2) and J is TRBJ2-6, with TRBD1 identical over 9 bases. The CDR3 covers 18 residues. Per the germline V gene, CDR1 is LGHDT and CDR2 is YNNKEL (reference sequence). V was clipped by 5 bases and J by 1 base; unmatched bases: 9. CDR3 amino acids: CASSSWTGEVSGANVLTF. Written as DNA, the CDR3 is TGTGCCAGCAGCTCCTGGACAGGGGAGGTTTCTGGGGCCAACGTCCTGACTTTC.

The J gene is TRBJ1-5, the V gene TRBV7-9, with D uncertain. Trimming shortened V by 3 bases and J by 0 bases, and 6 bases separated the two germline ends. This CDR3 region has 14 residues. CDR1 SEHNR and CDR2 FQNEAQ come from the germline V gene (reference sequence). The CDR3 DNA is TGTGCCAGCAGCTTTTTAGATAGCAATCAGCCCCAGCATTTT. This encodes CASSFLDSNQPQHF.

The chain combines TRBV4-1 with TRBJ2-7; 8 bases match TRBD1. With 5 bases clipped from V and 3 bases from J, the junction kept 3 bases outside the gene matches. Looked up from germline, CDR1 is MGHRA and CDR2 is YSYEKL. CDR3 length equals 13 residues. The CDR3 nucleotides read TGCGCCAGCAGCTTTGGACAGGGCTACGAGCAGTACTTC. Translation gives CASSFGQGYEQYF.